The 20 T cell receptor beta chains presented below share a single source sample, sequenced in a study of Graves' ophthalmopathy and Graves' hyperthyroidism. Amplification of TCR beta CDR3 regions used RNA transcripts. HTBI primers served in a first-round RT-PCR, which a second-round multiplex PCR followed. TCRdb re-called the multiplex PCR reads through MiXCR, storing one row per CDR3 protein. The data hold around 340,000 distinct CDR3 sequences, with roughly a sixth observed a single time. What was sequenced was peripheral blood. The source of these receptors is an adult man with Graves' ophthalmopathy.

V and J are TRBV20-1 and TRBJ1-1; no clear D. Trimming cost V 6 bases and J 5 bases, with 7 bases left between them. Germline lookup yields CDR1 DFQATT and CDR2 SNEGSKA (reference sequence). This CDR3 has 10 residues. As DNA, the CDR3 is TGCAGTGCCACGGTGACTGAAGCTTTCTTT. It codes for CSATVTEAFF.

This clonotype was found many times. The rearrangement joins TRBV29-1 to TRBJ2-5; D not resolved. V lost 4 bases and J 2 bases, leaving 5 bases between the germline ends. CDR1 is SQVTM and CDR2 is ANQGSEA in the germline V gene. The CDR3 sequence is 11 residues long. Written as DNA, the CDR3 is TGCAGCGTTGGGGTTCAAGAGACCCAGTACTTC. This translates into CSVGVQETQYF.

This clonotype was recorded many times. The V call is TRBV5-1, the J call TRBJ1-2, with D maybe TRBD1 (6 bases). The length of the CDR3 is 15 residues. In germline, CDR1 is SGHRS, CDR2 YFSETQ. V was shortened by 3 bases and J by 3 bases, with 15 bases between the two germline ends. The CDR3 DNA is TGCGCCAGCAGCTCTCGGGGGGCGCGAGACTATGGCTACACCTTC. This translates into CASSSRGARDYGYTF.

This clonotype was observed at least ten times. The chain recombines TRBV10-3 with TRBJ2-5, with 10 bases lining up with TRBD2. The CDR3 runs 15 residues. Germline V CDR1 and CDR2: ENHRY, SYGVKD. V was pared by 4 bases and J by 3 bases, with 5 bases of the junction left unmatched. The CDR3 DNA follows: TGTGCCATCAGTGGGACTAGCGGTAGGGAAGAGACCCAGTACTTC. This codes for CAISGTSGREETQYF.

This clonotype was observed a few times. This chain connects TRBV24-1 to TRBJ2-5; 7 nucleotides agree with TRBD2. Germline assignment: CDR1 KGHDR and CDR2 SFDVKD. The CDR3 runs 16 residues. J lost 5 bases, V lost 4 bases, and 12 bases had no gene match. CDR3 sequence reads: CATSDPPGGGGETQYF. The DNA of the CDR3 is TGTGCCACCAGTGACCCCCCTGGGGGGGGGGGGGAGACCCAGTACTTC.

This clonotype was found many times. The chain couples TRBV5-1 to TRBJ1-6, with D possibly matching TRBD1 (6 bases). Trimming took 4 bases from V and 8 from J, leaving 22 bases between them. The CDR3 sequence is 17 residues long. From germline, CDR1 is SGHRS and CDR2 YFSETQ. This CDR3 is CASSPGGGASGDSPLHF. Here the CDR3 DNA reads TGCGCCAGCAGCCCCGGGGGGGGCGCTTCTGGTGATTCACCCCTCCACTTT.

This clonotype was counted a few times. The chain employs TRBV6-2 or TRBV6-3 and TRBJ2-2, with TRBD2 as a possible D gene (6 bases). CDR1 and CDR2 from the germline V gene are MNHEY and SVGEGT. V was cut by 6 bases and J by 3 bases, with 14 bases left in between. The CDR3 has 15 residues. In DNA form, the CDR3 reads TGTGCCAGCAGCACCGGGACTTATGACACCGGGGAGCTGTTTTTT. Translated, it gives CASSTGTYDTGELFF.

This clonotype was counted ten times or more. The chain employs TRBV5-1 and TRBJ2-5; 11 nucleotides align to TRBD2. Looked up from germline, CDR1 is SGHRS and CDR2 is YFSETQ. The ends lost 0 bases at V and 5 bases at J; junction bases unmatched: 3. The CDR3 consists of 15 residues. The CDR3 protein is CASSLASGGPETQYF. The CDR3, as DNA: TGCGCCAGCAGCTTGGCTAGCGGGGGGCCCGAGACCCAGTACTTC.

This clonotype was detected many times. This rearrangement joins TRBV5-1 to TRBJ2-5; 8 nucleotides line up with TRBD2. CDR1 is SGHRS, CDR2 YFSETQ, per germline. Unmatched junction bases numbered 1, after V lost 6 bases and J lost 3 bases. There are 12 residues in the CDR3. CDR3 DNA: TGCGCCAGCACGGGACTAGAAGAGACCCAGTACTTC. It specifies CASTGLEETQYF. Combining the CDR3 with reference TRBV5-1 and TRBJ2-5 gives the whole variable domain KAGVTQTPRYLIKTRGQQVTLSCSPISGHRSVSWYQQTPGQGLQFLFEYFSETQRNKGNFPGRFSGRQFSNSRSEMNVSTLELGDSALYLCASTGLEETQYFGPGTRLLVL.

In this sample, this clonotype turned up many times. The rearrangement uses TRBV19 and TRBJ1-1, with D unresolved. V was clipped by 4 bases and J by 8 bases, with 8 bases between them. Per germline, CDR1 LNHDA and CDR2 SQIVND (reference sequence). The CDR3 runs to 11 residues. CDR3 sequence (DNA): TGTGCCAGTAGTAAATGGACGGAAGCTTTCTTT. Translation: CASSKWTEAFF. Based on the CDR3 plus reference TRBV19 and TRBJ1-1, the full variable domain is DGGITQSPKYLFRKEGQNVTLSCEQNLNHDAMYWYRQDPGQGLRLIYYSQIVNDFQKGDIAEGYSVSREKKESFPLTVTSAQKNPTAFYLCASSKWTEAFFGQGTRLTVV.

This clonotype showed up many times. CDR3 in amino acids: CATSDLHGAGETQYF. CDR3 nucleotides: TGTGCCACCAGTGATTTGCATGGGGCCGGAGAGACCCAGTACTTC. This chain uses TRBV24-1 with TRBJ2-5; weak D call: TRBD1 (5 bases). V lost 0 bases, J lost 4 bases, and 11 bases lay in between. The CDR3 runs to 15 residues. CDR1 KGHDR and CDR2 SFDVKD come from the germline V gene.

For the CDR3, the DNA is TGTGCCAGCAGTCCCCCCGGGACCTCCTACGAGCAGTACTTC. It is translated as CASSPPGTSYEQYF. V usage is TRBV28 and J usage is TRBJ2-7; D tentatively fits TRBD1 or TRBD2 (5 bases each). Germline assignment: CDR1 MDHEN and CDR2 SYDVKM. The CDR3 is 14 residues long. V was trimmed by 5 bases and J by 0 bases, leaving 11 bases between them.

The table lists this clonotype with many counts. This chain uses TRBV5-1 with TRBJ2-6; 12 bases line up with TRBD1. In germline, CDR1 is SGHRS, CDR2 YFSETQ. The J segment lost 1 base and the V segment lost 0 bases, leaving 2 bases of the junction unmatched. The CDR3 is 18 residues long. The DNA for the CDR3 is TGCGCCAGCAGCTTGGAGGGACAGGGGGCATCTGGGGCCAACGTCCTGACTTTC. It translates to CASSLEGQGASGANVLTF.

This clonotype was seen repeatedly, ten times or more. The chain joins TRBV6-2 or TRBV6-3 to TRBJ1-1; 8 nucleotides align to TRBD1. Looked up from germline, CDR1 is MNHEY and CDR2 is SVGEGT. The V segment lost 4 bases and the J segment 6 bases; nucleotides outside the gene matches: 7. The CDR3 runs to 14 residues. CDR3 DNA sequence: TGTGCCAGCAGTTCCCAGGGGGCCAGGGCTGAAGCTTTCTTT. Translated: CASSSQGARAEAFF.

This clonotype was seen ten or more times. The rearrangement links TRBV19 to TRBJ2-7; 7 bases are shared with TRBD1. J lost 6 bases, V lost 4 bases, and 6 bases had no gene match. The CDR3 extends over 13 amino acids. The germline V gene has CDR1 LNHDA and CDR2 SQIVND (reference sequence). The CDR3 region is CASSRDSRFEQYF. In DNA form, the CDR3 reads TGTGCCAGTAGTAGGGACAGCCGGTTCGAGCAGTACTTC.

This clonotype has a count of ten or more. The chain employs TRBV11-2 and TRBJ1-3; TRBD1 agrees at 9 bases. Germline loops: CDR1 SGHAT, CDR2 FQNNGV. Trimming took 3 bases from V and 4 from J; bases not matched to a gene: 7. This CDR3 has 16 residues. The CDR3 DNA sequence: TGTGCCAGCAGCTTCTCGGGACAGGGACAAGGAAACACCATATATTTT. Protein sequence: CASSFSGQGQGNTIYF.

At least ten counts were recorded for this clonotype. V and J are TRBV5-1 and TRBJ1-2; tentatively, D is TRBD1 (6 bases). Trimming stripped 0 bases from V and 6 bases from J, with 12 bases between. Germline V lookup: CDR1 SGHRS, CDR2 YFSETQ. CDR3 size: 14 residues. The CDR3 DNA sequence: TGCGCCAGCAGCTTGGTCAGGGGCTACGATGGCTACACCTTC. Translating it yields CASSLVRGYDGYTF.

This clonotype was detected ten times or more. The chain uses TRBV15 and TRBJ2-5; no reliable D call. V lost 0 bases and J lost 5, with 10 bases in between. Germline V gene lookup returns CDR1 LNHNV and CDR2 YYDKDF (reference sequence). The CDR3 is 14 residues long. CDR3 sequence reads: CATSRDLVEETQYF. CDR3 coding DNA: TGTGCCACCAGCAGAGATCTGGTTGAGGAGACCCAGTACTTC.

In its sample, this clonotype was seen many times. The CDR3 reads CSVEMSRGGPLHF. The DNA for the CDR3 is TGCAGCGTTGAAATGTCGAGGGGTGGACCCCTCCACTTT. The J gene is TRBJ1-6, the V gene TRBV29-1; maybe TRBD1 (5 bases). This CDR3 spans 13 amino acids. Looked up from germline, CDR1 is SQVTM and CDR2 is ANQGSEA. V was cut by 2 bases and J by 12 bases, with 14 bases left in between.

This clonotype was seen repeatedly, ten times or more. The chain joins TRBV6-5 to TRBJ1-1; possible D gene TRBD1, 6 bases. Trimming shortened V by 5 bases and J by 9 bases, and 16 bases separated the two germline ends. Germline V gives CDR1 MNHEY, CDR2 SVGAGI. This CDR3 has 13 residues. The CDR3 spells CASSPPGGRKAFF. CDR3 DNA sequence: TGTGCCAGCAGTCCACCCGGGGGCCGGAAAGCTTTCTTT.